Listed here is a single T cell receptor beta chain. The antigen remains unidentified. Time point described: newly diagnosed GD, antithyroid drugs for less than 3 months. PBMC-derived RNA was used for the TCR library. Trimming stripped 3 bases from V and 4 bases from J, with 18 bases between. CDR1 is MNHGY, CDR2 SVAAGI, per germline. The CDR3 has 16 residues. CDR3-region Arm-PCR and iRepertoire HTBI primers produced the TCR beta libraries. TCRdb re-analysed the multiplex PCR reads in MiXCR, keeping a single row per CDR3 protein. The table has approximately 270,000 distinct CDR3 sequences, 15% to 20% seen once; the top ten hold less than 15%. These data originate in a study of regulatory T cells in long-lasting Graves disease. Notes on the study in general: The number of shared public clonotypes was higher in persistent patients (roughly 2,800) than new patients (approximately 1,000). Researchers reported studying only peripheral blood, not thyroid tissue.

This sample was shared with a second study, whose subject was T cells in Graves' hyperthyroidism and ophthalmopathy. That investigation notes: Diagnosing involved the use of clinical symptoms, serum thyroxine and TRAb, thyroid ultrasound and orbital computed tomography. Initially, a first-round RT-PCR of the TCR CDR3 employed the HTBI primer set.

The gene calls are TRBV6-9 and TRBJ1-2; D gene uncertain. The sample consisted of peripheral blood mononuclear cells (PBMCs), taken at new diagnosis, from a patient treated with antithyroid drugs. This TCR was sampled from a woman aged 30 to 39 with Graves disease. The CDR3 nucleotides read TGTGCCAGCAGTTACTCCGATTTCGGGGTCCGCTATGGCTACACCTTC. This gives the protein CASSYSDFGVRYGYTF.